These 29 T cell receptor beta chains were sequenced from one sample in a study of blood T cell repertoires in COVID-19. Only in-frame clones appear in the TCRdb table, and some are missing; sequencing was by immunoSEQ multiplex PCR. The sample includes about 380,000 clones, roughly 85% of them seen just once. What was sequenced was peripheral blood. The source is a young woman with acute or convalescent COVID-19.

The genes are TRBV2 and TRBJ2-1; tentative D call: TRBD2 (5 bases). Looked up from germline, CDR1 is SNHLY and CDR2 is FYNNEI. The CDR3 has 13 amino acids. Trimming pared 4 bases from V and 4 bases from J, leaving 8 bases between. CDR3 amino acids: CASSATRYNEQFF. In DNA, the CDR3 is TGTGCCAGCAGTGCAACTAGATACAATGAGCAGTTCTTC.

The genes are TRBV9 and TRBJ2-3; 8 nucleotides align to TRBD2. V trimming: 4 bases; J trimming: 2 bases; junction bases outside the gene matches: 6. The CDR3 covers 15 residues. Germline CDR1 and CDR2: SGDLS and YYNGEE. As DNA, the CDR3 is TGTGCCAGCAGCCCTACAGCGGGAGCCACAGATACGCAGTATTTT. Translated: CASSPTAGATDTQYF.

The chain employs TRBV28 and TRBJ1-2; D is undetermined. The CDR3 has 14 amino acids. Trimming removed 1 base at V and 7 bases at J, with 13 bases between. Per the germline V gene, CDR1 is MDHEN and CDR2 is SYDVKM. The CDR3 coding sequence is TGTGCCAGCAGTTTATTGAACGCTCGGGGTGGCTACACCTTC. Translating it yields CASSLLNARGGYTF.

CDR3 DNA sequence: TGTGCCAGCAGTCTTCCCTCCGGGACGGGACTCCAGCCCCAGCATTTT. Residues: CASSLPSGTGLQPQHF. This chain joins TRBV28 and TRBJ1-5; possible D gene TRBD1, 5 bases. Germline loops: CDR1 MDHEN, CDR2 SYDVKM. V gave up 5 bases and J gave up 7 bases, with 21 bases separating them. CDR3 length equals 16 residues.

The genes are TRBV5-5 and TRBJ1-6; D may be TRBD1 (5 bases). The CDR3 consists of 16 residues. The germline V gene has CDR1 SGHKS and CDR2 YYEKEE (reference sequence). Deletions cut 0 bases from V and 5 bases from J, with 12 bases between. The CDR3 DNA reads TGTGCCAGCAGCTTGGAACCGGGACTGGATAATTCACCCCTCCACTTT. Amino acid sequence: CASSLEPGLDNSPLHF.

J is TRBJ1-1 and V is TRBV9, with 7 bases fitting TRBD1. Unmatched junction bases numbered 4, after V lost 0 bases and J lost 5 bases. The CDR3 runs 14 residues. Germline V lookup: CDR1 SGDLS, CDR2 YYNGEE. CDR3 sequence reads: CASSVEGARTEAFF. Here the CDR3 DNA reads TGTGCCAGCAGCGTAGAGGGGGCGAGAACTGAAGCTTTCTTT.

The V gene is TRBV6-1, the J gene TRBJ1-1, with D tentatively TRBD1 (6 bases). V was cut by 1 base and J by 2 bases, with 8 bases left in between. The germline V gene encodes CDR1 MNHNS and CDR2 SASEGT. The CDR3 totals 14 residues. CDR3 protein: CASSEGTANTEAFF. Here the CDR3 DNA reads TGTGCCAGCAGTGAAGGGACAGCTAACACTGAAGCTTTCTTT.

This chain's CDR3 is CASRGQGNQPQHF. The CDR3 coding sequence is TGTGCCAGCAGAGGACAGGGGAATCAGCCCCAGCATTTT. V is TRBV7-2 and J is TRBJ1-5; TRBD1 aligns across 9 bases. Germline trimming cut 6 bases from V and 4 bases from J; bases unmatched to any gene: 1. CDR3 length: 13 residues. Germline V gene sequence: CDR1 SGHTA, CDR2 FQGNSA.

The V call is TRBV30, the J call TRBJ1-5; D is unclear. The germline V and J ends were trimmed by 1 base and 7 bases, with 20 bases remaining between them. From germline, CDR1 is GTSNPN and CDR2 SVGIG (reference sequence). The CDR3 runs to 16 residues. The CDR3 is CAWSGARAGSGQPQHF. The CDR3 coding sequence is TGTGCCTGGAGTGGGGCCCGTGCGGGATCGGGACAGCCCCAGCATTTT.

The J gene is TRBJ1-1, the V gene TRBV7-2; TRBD1 agrees at 7 bases. Looked up from germline, CDR1 is SGHTA and CDR2 is FQGNSA. Germline trimming cut 2 bases from V and 5 bases from J; bases unmatched to any gene: 5. The CDR3 contains 14 residues. The CDR3 nucleotides are TGTGCCAGCAGCTTAAATACAGGGGAGACTGAAGCTTTCTTT. It specifies CASSLNTGETEAFF.

This chain uses TRBV5-1 with TRBJ2-7; TRBD1 agrees at 12 bases. The junction had 10 bases not matched to a gene; V was cut back by 3 bases and J by 6 bases. This CDR3 has 16 amino acids. In germline, CDR1 is SGHRS, CDR2 YFSETQ. The CDR3 bases are TGCGCCAGCAGCTCGGCGCCGGGACAGGGGGCATTCGAGCAGTACTTC. Translating gives CASSSAPGQGAFEQYF.

The table lists this clone with a count of one. The V and J genes are TRBV19 and TRBJ2-2; tentatively, D is TRBD1 (6 bases). V gave up 5 bases and J gave up 8 bases, with 9 bases separating them. The CDR3 runs 12 residues. CDR1 is LNHDA and CDR2 is SQIVND in the germline V gene (reference sequence). The CDR3 loop reads CASSVQGGELFF. The CDR3 coding sequence is TGTGCCAGTAGTGTACAGGGAGGGGAGCTGTTTTTT.

The V call is TRBV5-1, the J call TRBJ2-1; 11 bases line up with TRBD1. The V segment lost 4 bases and the J segment 9 bases; nucleotides outside the gene matches: 9. CDR1 is SGHRS, CDR2 YFSETQ, per germline. CDR3 size: 15 residues. This CDR3 is CASSPGDRGAVEQFF. Written as DNA, the CDR3 is TGCGCCAGCAGCCCCGGGGACAGGGGGGCTGTTGAGCAGTTCTTC.

This clone was counted a single time. The chain carries TRBV15 and TRBJ1-5, with D unclear. The CDR3 extends over 14 amino acids. Germline lookup yields CDR1 LNHNV and CDR2 YYDKDF (reference sequence). Trimming stripped 0 bases from V and 7 bases from J, with 10 bases between. The CDR3 DNA follows: TGTGCCACCAGCAGAGATCGGGGTTACCAGCCCCAGCATTTT. As protein: CATSRDRGYQPQHF.

This chain links TRBV7-8 with TRBJ1-1; 9 nucleotides align to TRBD1. This CDR3 has 13 amino acids. Germline trimming cut 4 bases from V and 4 bases from J; bases unmatched to any gene: 1. CDR1 and CDR2 (germline): SGHVS, FQNEAQ. CDR3 nucleotides: TGTGCCAGCAGCTCACAGGGGGCCACTGAAGCTTTCTTT. It codes for CASSSQGATEAFF.

This sequence joins TRBV5-1 and TRBJ2-1, with TRBD2 matching 16 bases. Germline CDR1 and CDR2: SGHRS and YFSETQ. The CDR3 covers 16 residues. After removal of 6 bases from V and 10 bases from J, the junction contained 10 bases not matched to a gene. CDR3 nucleotides: TGCGCCAGCACCCAAACCGGGACTAGCGGGAGGGGGGAGCAGTTCTTC. Its translation is CASTQTGTSGRGEQFF.

The chain recombines TRBV24-1 with TRBJ2-3; maybe TRBD1 (5 bases). The CDR3 covers 15 residues. Germline CDR1 and CDR2: KGHDR and SFDVKD. V gave up 0 bases and J gave up 0 bases, with 6 bases separating them. In nucleotides, the CDR3 is TGTGCCACCAGTGATTTGCGACAGAGCACAGATACGCAGTATTTT. Protein: CATSDLRQSTDTQYF.

The chain combines TRBV2 with TRBJ2-7; 9 bases map to TRBD1. CDR3 length: 13 residues. Unmatched junction bases numbered 4, after V lost 7 bases and J lost 3 bases. Germline-derived CDR1 and CDR2 are SNHLY and FYNNEI. The CDR3 sequence is CASTGTGSYEQYF. As DNA, the CDR3 is TGTGCCAGCACCGGGACAGGGAGCTACGAGCAGTACTTC.

This sequence joins TRBV29-1 and TRBJ2-7; tentative D call: TRBD2 (5 bases). V lost 6 bases and J lost 0, with 9 bases in between. Germline CDR1 is SQVTM and CDR2 is ANQGSEA. This CDR3 region has 12 residues. CDR3 sequence reads: CSVPGNSYEQYF. The CDR3 bases are TGCAGCGTCCCCGGGAACTCCTACGAGCAGTACTTC.

The chain is built from TRBV27 and TRBJ2-7, with D possibly matching TRBD1 (6 bases). The germline V gene encodes CDR1 MNHEY and CDR2 SMNVEV (reference sequence). Trimming cost V 6 bases and J 2 bases, with 14 bases left between them. The CDR3 sequence is 14 residues long. This chain's CDR3 is CASRDGQGPYEQYF. The DNA for the CDR3 is TGTGCCAGCAGAGATGGGCAGGGGCCCTACGAGCAGTACTTC.

The chain combines TRBV6-1 with TRBJ1-6; unclear D gene. Trimming removed 1 base from V and 18 bases from J, with 16 bases in between. The germline gives CDR1 MNHNS, CDR2 SASEGT. The CDR3 sequence is 13 residues long. CDR3 bases: TGTGCCAGCAGTGAAGAGAGGACTTCATATCCCCACTTT. This sequence encodes CASSEERTSYPHF.

The chain joins TRBV6-5 to TRBJ2-5, with 8 nucleotides matching TRBD1. CDR1 MNHEY and CDR2 SVGAGI come from the germline V gene. CDR3 length equals 12 residues. V gave up 10 bases and J gave up 6 bases; unmatched junction bases: 7. Written as DNA, the CDR3 is TGTGCCACTGGACAGGGAACGAAGACCCAGTACTTC. Translated, it gives CATGQGTKTQYF.

J is TRBJ2-5 and V is TRBV19, with 7 bases matching TRBD1. With 5 bases clipped from V and 1 base from J, the junction kept 10 bases outside the gene matches. Germline V lookup: CDR1 LNHDA, CDR2 SQIVND (reference sequence). This CDR3 region has 16 residues. The CDR3: CASSSRDSKFQETQYF. CDR3 nucleotide sequence: TGTGCCAGTAGTTCCCGGGACAGTAAGTTCCAAGAGACCCAGTACTTC.

The J gene is TRBJ1-5, the V gene TRBV5-5, with unresolved D. With 2 bases removed from V and 1 base from J, the gap between germline ends came to 10 bases. The CDR3 is made up of 15 amino acids. Germline V CDR1 and CDR2: SGHKS, YYEKEE (reference sequence). The DNA for the CDR3 is TGTGCCAGCAGCTTATCCGGGGAAAGCAATCAGCCCCAGCATTTT. It translates to CASSLSGESNQPQHF. Filled out from reference TRBV5-5 and TRBJ1-5, the complete variable domain reads DAGVTQSPTHLIKTRGQQVTLRCSPISGHKSVSWYQQVLGQGPQFIFQYYEKEERGRGNFPDRFSARQFPNYSSELNVNALLLGDSALYLCASSLSGESNQPQHFGDGTRLSIL.

This chain connects TRBV14 to TRBJ1-2; weak D call: TRBD1 (5 bases). Germline-derived CDR1 and CDR2 are SGHDN and FVKESK. The V end lost 6 bases, the J end lost 8 bases, and 16 bases lay between the germline ends. The CDR3 has 13 residues. CDR3 DNA: TGTGCCAGCAGTCCTTCCGGGGGTCAGGGCTACACCTTC. Protein: CASSPSGGQGYTF.

This chain uses TRBV5-4 with TRBJ2-1; 8 nucleotides line up with TRBD2. The trim removed 4 bases at V and 7 bases at J, leaving 13 bases unmatched. The CDR3 is 16 amino acids. CDR1 SGHNT and CDR2 YYREEE come from the germline V gene (reference sequence). The CDR3 loop is CASSPKSGRIGNEQFF. The DNA for the CDR3 is TGTGCCAGCAGCCCTAAAAGCGGGAGAATCGGGAATGAGCAGTTCTTC.

The chain is built from TRBV10-3 and TRBJ2-3; 16 bases align to TRBD2. The CDR3 length is 20 residues. V shed 2 bases and J 2 bases; nucleotides not matched to a gene: 10. Per germline, CDR1 ENHRY and CDR2 SYGVKD. CDR3 sequence: CAISEPSGLAGGLPTDTQYF. In DNA, the CDR3 is TGTGCCATCAGTGAGCCCTCGGGACTAGCGGGGGGGTTACCCACAGATACGCAGTATTTT.

V usage is TRBV2 and J usage is TRBJ2-4, with 7 bases that match TRBD1. The V gene's germline CDR1 is SNHLY and CDR2 FYNNEI. The CDR3 loop spans 14 amino acids. The V gene end was trimmed by 9 bases and the J gene end by 0 bases; junction bases not matched to a gene: 5. CDR3 nucleotides: TGTGCCAGGGGAGACAGGGTAGCCAAAAACATTCAGTACTTC. This translates into CARGDRVAKNIQYF.

This clone was seen just once. J is TRBJ2-1 and V is TRBV4-1; the match to TRBD1 covers 8 bases. CDR1 is MGHRA, CDR2 YSYEKL, per germline. This CDR3 comprises 15 residues. J was trimmed by 7 bases and V by 2 bases; bases with no gene match: 7. CDR3 amino acids: CASSQSGTGLNEQFF. DNA for the CDR3: TGCGCCAGCAGCCAATCCGGGACAGGCCTAAATGAGCAGTTCTTC.